A selection of T cell receptor beta chains follows, all from one sample in a study of cytomegalovirus exposure and HLA in healthy donors. Clones were sequenced by immunoSEQ multiplex PCR, and TCRdb holds only the in-frame ones, with some missing. The sample lists about 170,000 clones, approximately 81% occurring once. The sequenced material came from PBMCs. The receptors stem from a boy aged 2 to 9 in good health and CMV-seronegative. Both conserved end residues are part of each CDR3. Fields, in order: J gene, V gene, D gene, clone size, CDR3 DNA, CDR3 protein. D genes are given only for firm matches. A row's size may be missing; if present it is once, few, many or a size class.

j_gene: TRBJ1-2; v_gene: TRBV6-1; d_gene: NA; abundance: NA; CDR3nt: TGTGCCAGCAGTGAAGACTTGGGGGCGCGGGGCTACACCTTC; CDR3aa: CASSEDLGARGYTF
j_gene: TRBJ1-1; v_gene: TRBV29-1; d_gene: NA; abundance: NA; CDR3nt: TGCAGCGTTAGGCGGACTAGGGCTATTGAAGCTTTCTTT; CDR3aa: CSVRRTRAIEAFF
j_gene: TRBJ2-5; v_gene: TRBV6-5; d_gene: NA; abundance: once; CDR3nt: TGTGCCAGCAGTTACTCGCAGGGCCAAGAGACCCAGTACTTC; CDR3aa: CASSYSQGQETQYF
j_gene: TRBJ2-1; v_gene: TRBV7-2; d_gene: NA; abundance: NA; CDR3nt: TGTGCCAGCAGCTTTCTTGGGGGGGCAGGTGAGCAGTTCTTC; CDR3aa: CASSFLGGAGEQFF
j_gene: TRBJ2-1; v_gene: TRBV19; d_gene: TRBD1; abundance: NA; CDR3nt: TGTGCCAGTAGTCCACGACAGGGTAGGAATGAGCAGTTCTTC; CDR3aa: CASSPRQGRNEQFF
j_gene: TRBJ2-7; v_gene: TRBV28; d_gene: TRBD1; abundance: NA; CDR3nt: TGTGCCAGCAGAGGGACAGGACTCTACGAGCAGTACTTC; CDR3aa: CASRGTGLYEQYF
j_gene: TRBJ2-6; v_gene: TRBV28; d_gene: TRBD1; abundance: NA; CDR3nt: TGTGCCAGCAGTTTTAACTGGGACAGGGATGGAAAAGGGGCCAACGTCCTGACTTTC; CDR3aa: CASSFNWDRDGKGANVLTF
j_gene: TRBJ2-5; v_gene: TRBV19; d_gene: NA; abundance: NA; CDR3nt: TGTGCCAGTAGTATCCGAGGGGAGACCCAGTACTTC; CDR3aa: CASSIRGETQYF
j_gene: TRBJ1-1; v_gene: TRBV7-9; d_gene: NA; abundance: few; CDR3nt: TGTGCCAGCAGCTTAGAGGGGCCGCGGAACACTGAAGCTTTCTTT; CDR3aa: CASSLEGPRNTEAFF
j_gene: TRBJ2-7; v_gene: TRBV6-5; d_gene: TRBD1; abundance: NA; CDR3nt: TGTGCCAGCACTTCGGACAGGGACCCGCCTTACGAGCAGTACTTC; CDR3aa: CASTSDRDPPYEQYF
j_gene: TRBJ1-1; v_gene: TRBV10-3; d_gene: NA; abundance: NA; CDR3nt: TGTGCCATCAGATCATCCCAGGGGAGTACTGAAGCTTTCTTT; CDR3aa: CAIRSSQGSTEAFF
j_gene: TRBJ1-2; v_gene: TRBV29-1; d_gene: NA; abundance: NA; CDR3nt: TGCAGCGTTGAGGGGGGGAGCAATGGCTACACCTTC; CDR3aa: CSVEGGSNGYTF
j_gene: TRBJ2-5; v_gene: TRBV7-2; d_gene: TRBD2; abundance: NA; CDR3nt: TGTGCCAGCAGCTTACATAGCGGGATGGGGGAGACCCAGTACTTC; CDR3aa: CASSLHSGMGETQYF
j_gene: TRBJ2-7; v_gene: TRBV27; d_gene: NA; abundance: NA; CDR3nt: TGTGCCAGCAGTCCCTCCGGGGGACAGACCTACGAGCAGTACTTC; CDR3aa: CASSPSGGQTYEQYF
j_gene: TRBJ2-7; v_gene: TRBV4-2; d_gene: NA; abundance: NA; CDR3nt: TGTGCCAGCAGCCCAGCGGCGCAGACCTACGAGCAGTACTTC; CDR3aa: CASSPAAQTYEQYF
j_gene: TRBJ1-2; v_gene: TRBV19; d_gene: NA; abundance: NA; CDR3nt: TGTGCCAGTAGCGCACTAACGCCGGGGGATTCCTATGGCTACACCTTC; CDR3aa: CASSALTPGDSYGYTF
j_gene: TRBJ2-2; v_gene: TRBV18; d_gene: TRBD2; abundance: NA; CDR3nt: TGTGCCAGCTCAACGCGACTAGCGGGAGGTAACACCGGGGAGCTGTTTTTT; CDR3aa: CASSTRLAGGNTGELFF
j_gene: TRBJ2-3; v_gene: TRBV7-9; d_gene: NA; abundance: NA; CDR3nt: TGTGCCAGCAGCTCCAAAACGCCGGGAAAGGGCACAGATACGCAGTATTTT; CDR3aa: CASSSKTPGKGTDTQYF
j_gene: TRBJ1-4; v_gene: TRBV9; d_gene: TRBD1; abundance: NA; CDR3nt: TGTGCCAGCAGCCCGACAGGGGGTAATGAAAAACTGTTTTTT; CDR3aa: CASSPTGGNEKLFF
j_gene: TRBJ1-4; v_gene: TRBV7-6; d_gene: TRBD1; abundance: NA; CDR3nt: TGTGCCAGCAGCTTAGGGACAGGGGGCCTTGAAAAACTGTTTTTT; CDR3aa: CASSLGTGGLEKLFF
j_gene: TRBJ1-1; v_gene: TRBV2; d_gene: NA; abundance: NA; CDR3nt: TGTGCCAGCAGTGAAGCGCGTGGGGGGGCTTTCTTT; CDR3aa: CASSEARGGAFF
j_gene: TRBJ2-5; v_gene: TRBV9; d_gene: TRBD2; abundance: NA; CDR3nt: TGTGCCAGCAGCTCTGTAGCGGGAGGGGACCAAGAGACCCAGTACTTC; CDR3aa: CASSSVAGGDQETQYF
j_gene: TRBJ2-2; v_gene: TRBV28; d_gene: NA; abundance: NA; CDR3nt: TGTGCCAGCAGCTATCAGAACACCGGGGAGCTGTTTTTT; CDR3aa: CASSYQNTGELFF
j_gene: TRBJ1-2; v_gene: TRBV5-5; d_gene: NA; abundance: NA; CDR3nt: TGTGCCAGCAGCCAAAATTACCGGGACTCCCTACTCGAGCGTGGCTACACCTTC; CDR3aa: CASSQNYRDSLLERGYTF
j_gene: TRBJ1-3; v_gene: TRBV5-1; d_gene: TRBD1; abundance: NA; CDR3nt: TGCGCCAGCAGCGACCGGACAGGCTACTCTGGAAACACCATATATTTT; CDR3aa: CASSDRTGYSGNTIYF
j_gene: TRBJ1-1; v_gene: TRBV28; d_gene: NA; abundance: NA; CDR3nt: TGTGCCAGCGCGGCGACGGAGGCGGGAGCTTTCTTT; CDR3aa: CASAATEAGAFF
j_gene: TRBJ1-3; v_gene: TRBV7-6; d_gene: NA; abundance: NA; CDR3nt: TGTGCCAGCAGCTGGGGACTGAAAAGCTCTGGAAACACCATATATTTT; CDR3aa: CASSWGLKSSGNTIYF
j_gene: TRBJ1-5; v_gene: TRBV28; d_gene: NA; abundance: NA; CDR3nt: TGTGCCAGCAGCCCAAGGTCCGGCAGGGGAAATCAGCCCCAGCATTTT; CDR3aa: CASSPRSGRGNQPQHF
j_gene: TRBJ1-1; v_gene: TRBV18; d_gene: NA; abundance: NA; CDR3nt: TGTGCCAGCTCACCTGTCAGCGATTCGGGGGGCACTGAAGCTTTCTTT; CDR3aa: CASSPVSDSGGTEAFF
j_gene: TRBJ2-7; v_gene: TRBV28; d_gene: TRBD2; abundance: NA; CDR3nt: TGTGCCAGCAGCCTCGCGGGAGGCGGTTCCTACGAGCAGTACTTC; CDR3aa: CASSLAGGGSYEQYF
j_gene: TRBJ2-5; v_gene: TRBV7-7; d_gene: NA; abundance: NA; CDR3nt: TGTGCTAGCAGCCCCCCGTGGGCGGAGACCCAGTACTTC; CDR3aa: CASSPPWAETQYF
j_gene: TRBJ2-3; v_gene: TRBV28; d_gene: NA; abundance: NA; CDR3nt: TGTGCCAGCAGCTCCGGGGGGCAGGGGCCAGATACGCAGTATTTT; CDR3aa: CASSSGGQGPDTQYF
j_gene: TRBJ2-1; v_gene: TRBV5-4; d_gene: TRBD2; abundance: NA; CDR3nt: TGTGCCAGCAGCCGGCCGACTAGCGGGAGCTCCTACAATGAGCAGTTCTTC; CDR3aa: CASSRPTSGSSYNEQFF
j_gene: TRBJ1-2; v_gene: TRBV5-6; d_gene: NA; abundance: NA; CDR3nt: TGTGCCAGCAGCTTAGACAGGAGCAGAGCCCACTATGGCTACACCTTC; CDR3aa: CASSLDRSRAHYGYTF
j_gene: TRBJ2-7; v_gene: TRBV29-1; d_gene: NA; abundance: NA; CDR3nt: TGCAGCGTTGAGACATTCTCGAGCTCCTACGAGCAGTACTTC; CDR3aa: CSVETFSSSYEQYF
j_gene: TRBJ1-5; v_gene: TRBV21-1; d_gene: NA; abundance: NA; CDR3nt: TGTGCCACCCAGAAACCTTATTACAGGGTCGGTAGTAGGAATCAGCCCCAGCATTTT; CDR3aa: CATQKPYYRVGSRNQPQHF
j_gene: TRBJ1-2; v_gene: TRBV7-2; d_gene: NA; abundance: NA; CDR3nt: TGTGCCAGCAGCTTAGGAGGCAGGGGACACTATGGCTACACCTTC; CDR3aa: CASSLGGRGHYGYTF
j_gene: TRBJ2-2; v_gene: TRBV30; d_gene: TRBD1; abundance: NA; CDR3nt: TGTGCCTGGACCGGACAGGGGGCCGGGGAGCTGTTTTTT; CDR3aa: CAWTGQGAGELFF
j_gene: TRBJ1-5; v_gene: TRBV5-4; d_gene: NA; abundance: NA; CDR3nt: TGTGCCAGCAGCTTGGCCGTACAGGTCTATAGCAATCAGCCCCAGCATTTT; CDR3aa: CASSLAVQVYSNQPQHF
j_gene: TRBJ1-1; v_gene: TRBV18; d_gene: TRBD1; abundance: NA; CDR3nt: TGTGCCAGCTCGGGACAGATTAACACTGAAGCTTTCTTT; CDR3aa: CASSGQINTEAFF
j_gene: TRBJ1-2; v_gene: TRBV7-9; d_gene: TRBD1; abundance: once; CDR3nt: TGTGCCAGCAGCTCGAAACCCCGACAGGGAAATTTTCTTATGGATGGCTACACCTTC; CDR3aa: CASSSKPRQGNFLMDGYTF
j_gene: TRBJ1-3; v_gene: TRBV11-2; d_gene: NA; abundance: once; CDR3nt: TGTGCCAGCAGCACGCGCATCAGGGGCAGAGGAAACACCATATATTTT; CDR3aa: CASSTRIRGRGNTIYF
j_gene: TRBJ1-4; v_gene: TRBV7-9; d_gene: NA; abundance: NA; CDR3nt: TGTGCCAGCAGCCTGACACACGGAAAAGGGGGAGAAAAACTGTTTTTT; CDR3aa: CASSLTHGKGGEKLFF
j_gene: TRBJ2-7; v_gene: TRBV7-9; d_gene: TRBD2; abundance: once; CDR3nt: TGTGCCAGCAGCCGGACTAGCGGGAGCACCGAGCAGTACTTC; CDR3aa: CASSRTSGSTEQYF